This T cell receptor (beta chain) was recorded in a study of OX40 agonist ivuxolimab in advanced cancers. Across the whole study: Subjects had a mean age of around 60 years, with a range of about 20 to 85; about 83% were male.

With autoimmune disease history or systemic immunosuppression, patients were excluded. Germline V gene data show CDR1 as SGDLS and CDR2 as YYNGEE. The CDR3 runs to 13 residues. V lost 5 bases and J 2 bases, leaving 10 bases between the germline ends. Assay: immunoSEQ multiplex PCR; the TCRdb copy retains only in-frame clones and omits some. Of 30,000 to 45,000 clones listed, roughly 80% are singletons. This chain links TRBV9 with TRBJ2-5; possible D gene TRBD2, 6 bases. This TCR derives from an adult with an advanced solid tumor such as melanoma, head and neck, liver or kidney cancer. This specimen was CD4+ or CD8+ T cells sorted from blood, taken in a trial of the OX40 agonist ivuxolimab. For the CDR3, the DNA is TGTGCCAGCAGTCTAGCGCAACAAGAGACCCAGTACTTC. Translating gives CASSLAQQETQYF.